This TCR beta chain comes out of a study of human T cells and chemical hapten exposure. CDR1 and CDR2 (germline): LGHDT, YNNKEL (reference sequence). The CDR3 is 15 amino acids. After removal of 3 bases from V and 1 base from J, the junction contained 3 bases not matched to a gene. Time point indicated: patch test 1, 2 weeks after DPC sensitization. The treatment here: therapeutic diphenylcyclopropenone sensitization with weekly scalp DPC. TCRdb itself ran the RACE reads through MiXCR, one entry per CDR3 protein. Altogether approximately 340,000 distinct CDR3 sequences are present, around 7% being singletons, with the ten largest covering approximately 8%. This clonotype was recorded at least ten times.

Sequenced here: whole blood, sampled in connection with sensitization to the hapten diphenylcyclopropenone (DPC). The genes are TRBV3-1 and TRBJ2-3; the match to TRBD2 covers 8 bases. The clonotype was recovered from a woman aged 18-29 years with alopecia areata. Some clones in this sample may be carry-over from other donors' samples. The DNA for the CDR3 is TGTGCCAGCAGCCATCCAGCGGGGGGCACAGATACGCAGTATTTT. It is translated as CASSHPAGGTDTQYF.